The entry below gives a single T cell receptor (beta chain) sequence along with its context. Its antigen is not known. This record comes from a study of PD-1 blockade in mismatch repair-deficient tumors. The assay was immunoSEQ multiplex PCR, and TCRdb's table has in-frame clones only and misses some. Here the sample spans fewer than 100,000 clones, approximately 84% being singletons. Mismatch repair deficiency was confirmed in all patients, by PCR or immunohistochemistry. Study results and limitations: Rapid post-treatment expansion, then contraction, generally preceding radiologic response, marked tumor-resident clones.

The CDR3 length is 17 residues. With V trimmed by 5 bases and J by 0 bases, 8 bases remained unmatched. In germline, CDR1 is MNHEY, CDR2 SMNVEV (reference sequence). This receptor was taken from an adult with mismatch repair-deficient cancer. This rearrangement joins TRBV27 to TRBJ1-5; 9 bases agree with TRBD1. Sample: peripheral blood, taken 12 weeks after starting pembrolizumab. The CDR3 coding sequence is TGTGCCAGCAGTCCTCGGGACAGGGTTGGTAGCAATCAGCCCCAGCATTTT. Protein sequence: CASSPRDRVGSNQPQHF.